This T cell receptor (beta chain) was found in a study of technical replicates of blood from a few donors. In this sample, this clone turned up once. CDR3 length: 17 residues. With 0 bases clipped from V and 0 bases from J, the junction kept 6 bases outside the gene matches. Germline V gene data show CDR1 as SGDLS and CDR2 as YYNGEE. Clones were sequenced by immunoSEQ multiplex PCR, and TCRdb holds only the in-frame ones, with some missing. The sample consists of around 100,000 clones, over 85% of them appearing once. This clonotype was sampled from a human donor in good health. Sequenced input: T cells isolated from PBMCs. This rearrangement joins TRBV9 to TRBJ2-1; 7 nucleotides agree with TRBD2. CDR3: CASSVGLAESSYNEQFF. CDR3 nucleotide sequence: TGTGCCAGCAGCGTAGGCCTAGCGGAGAGCTCCTACAATGAGCAGTTCTTC.